One and the same sample provided the 22 T cell receptor beta chains below, sequenced in a study of follicular helper T cells after annual influenza vaccination. Time point defined: 2015-2016 season, pre-vaccination. Repertoires were generated with immunoSEQ multiplex PCR, while TCRdb's copy carries only in-frame clones and drops some. The repertoire holds about 14,000 clones, just under 80% seen once, with roughly 0.44% in the top ten. Sequenced here: CXCR5- memory CD4+ T cells sorted from blood, sampled on the day of influenza vaccination. The receptors come from an adult who received the influenza vaccine.

The V and J genes are TRBV27 and TRBJ1-4; 8 bases match TRBD1. The V gene's germline CDR1 is MNHEY and CDR2 SMNVEV (reference sequence). This CDR3 has 17 amino acids. Unmatched junction bases numbered 11, after V lost 8 bases and J lost 0 bases. The CDR3 reads CASRRTGTTATNEKLFF. As DNA, the CDR3 is TGTGCCAGCCGTAGGACAGGGACTACTGCAACTAATGAAAAACTGTTTTTT. Drawing the rest from reference TRBV27 and TRBJ1-4, the complete variable domain is EAQVTQNPRYLITVTGKKLTVTCSQNMNHEYMSWYRQDPGLGLRQIYYSMNVEVTDKGDVPEGYKVSRKEKRNFPLILESPSPNQTSLYFCASRRTGTTATNEKLFFGSGTQLSVL.

The J gene is TRBJ2-5, the V gene TRBV4-2; the match to TRBD2 covers 7 bases. The CDR3 length is 14 residues. With 4 bases clipped from V and 1 base from J, the junction kept 3 bases outside the gene matches. The V gene's germline CDR1 is LGHNA and CDR2 YNFKEQ. As DNA, the CDR3 is TGTGCCAGCAGCCGGTCTAGCGGCCAAGAGACCCAGTACTTC. It yields the protein CASSRSSGQETQYF.

This chain links TRBV29-1 with TRBJ2-1; D is possibly TRBD2 (6 bases). The germline V and J ends were trimmed by 4 bases and 7 bases, with 14 bases remaining between them. The CDR3 spans 13 residues. From germline, CDR1 is SQVTM and CDR2 ANQGSEA. The CDR3 sequence is CSVGRVQVNEQFF. The CDR3 bases are TGCAGCGTTGGGAGGGTACAGGTGAATGAGCAGTTCTTC.

In its sample, this clone was seen a few times. The chain uses TRBV10-3 and TRBJ2-7, with 11 bases fitting TRBD2. V trimming: 3 bases; J trimming: 3 bases; junction bases outside the gene matches: 4. The CDR3 is made up of 15 amino acids. Germline values: CDR1 ENHRY, CDR2 SYGVKD. The CDR3 nucleotides read TGTGCCATCAGTGAAGCTAGCGGGGGGATCTACGAGCAGTACTTC. Its translation: CAISEASGGIYEQYF.

The J gene is TRBJ1-2, the V gene TRBV6-1; TRBD1 is a possible D gene (5 bases). Germline CDR1 MNHNS, CDR2 SASEGT. Trimming cost V 0 bases and J 8 bases, with 16 bases left between them. This CDR3 has 15 residues. The CDR3 DNA reads as TGTGCCAGCAGTGAAGCGGGGGAAACGGGTGAGGGCTACACCTTC. Translating it yields CASSEAGETGEGYTF.

This clone was detected only a few times. This chain links TRBV2 with TRBJ2-7; 8 bases align to TRBD1. The germline V gene encodes CDR1 SNHLY and CDR2 FYNNEI. With V trimmed by 4 bases and J by 2 bases, 4 bases remained unmatched. CDR3 length: 14 amino acids. The CDR3 protein is CASSGRTGTYEQYF. DNA for the CDR3: TGTGCCAGCAGTGGGAGGACAGGGACCTACGAGCAGTACTTC. The variable domain in full, with the rest retrieved from reference TRBV2 and TRBJ2-7, is EPEVTQTPSHQVTQMGQEVILRCVPISNHLYFYWYRQILGQKVEFLVSFYNNEISEKSEIFDDQFSVERPDGSNFTLKIRSTKLEDSAMYFCASSGRTGTYEQYFGPGTRLTVT.

This clone has only a few counts. The J gene is TRBJ2-7, the V gene TRBV13, with D possibly being TRBD1 (6 bases). Germline V CDR1 and CDR2: PRHDT, FYEKMQ (reference sequence). CDR3 length: 15 amino acids. Trimming removed 5 bases at V and 0 bases at J, with 14 bases between. CDR3: CASSLYREGSYEQYF. The CDR3 nucleotides read TGTGCCAGCAGCCTCTACAGGGAAGGCTCCTACGAGCAGTACTTC.

This chain connects TRBV6-1 to TRBJ2-7; D remains unclear. Deletions cut 0 bases from V and 3 bases from J, with 6 bases between. The CDR3 has 13 residues. The V gene's germline CDR1 is MNHNS and CDR2 SASEGT. The CDR3 sequence: CASSEAYSYEQYF. CDR3 coding DNA: TGTGCCAGCAGTGAAGCTTACAGCTACGAGCAGTACTTC.

The sample holds a few counts of this clone. This chain links TRBV7-9 with TRBJ1-6; no reliable D call. Germline values: CDR1 SEHNR, CDR2 FQNEAQ (reference sequence). The CDR3 consists of 13 residues. Trimming took 2 bases from V and 7 from J, leaving 6 bases between them. CDR3 region: CASSLTGNSPLHF. CDR3 coding DNA: TGTGCCAGCAGCTTAACTGGCAATTCACCCCTCCACTTT.

In this sample, this clone turned up once. This chain uses TRBV7-2 with TRBJ2-1; 9 nucleotides line up with TRBD1. Germline V gives CDR1 SGHTA, CDR2 FQGNSA. V dropped 5 bases and J dropped 7; count of bases not matched to a gene: 15. The CDR3 is 17 amino acids. CDR3 region: CASSPRTGAVDGNEQFF. The CDR3 DNA follows: TGTGCCAGCAGCCCTCGGACAGGGGCCGTGGATGGGAATGAGCAGTTCTTC.

The chain uses TRBV19 and TRBJ1-1, with D tentatively TRBD1 (6 bases). The germline V and J ends were trimmed by 8 bases and 1 base, with 11 bases remaining between them. The CDR3 consists of 13 residues. Germline CDR1 is LNHDA and CDR2 is SQIVND (reference sequence). DNA for the CDR3: TGTGCCAGTCGAGACAGGCCGAACACTGAAGCTTTCTTT. Translation: CASRDRPNTEAFF.

This clone was counted between two and nine times. The CDR3 coding sequence is TGTGCCAGTAGTCGGGACAGGGGGACCCAGTACTTC. This encodes CASSRDRGTQYF. V usage is TRBV19 and J usage is TRBJ2-5, with 10 positions matching TRBD1. V was pared by 5 bases and J by 7 bases, with 1 base of the junction left unmatched. The germline gives CDR1 LNHDA, CDR2 SQIVND (reference sequence). The CDR3 is made up of 12 amino acids.

The rearrangement uses TRBV5-5 and TRBJ2-7; D is ambiguous. This CDR3 comprises 13 residues. The V gene's germline CDR1 is SGHKS and CDR2 YYEKEE (reference sequence). Trimming pared 1 base from V and 2 bases from J, leaving 7 bases between. The CDR3, as DNA: TGTGCCAGCAGCTTGCTAGGGACCTACGAGCAGTACTTC. Its protein product is CASSLLGTYEQYF. The full variable domain, rest sourced from reference TRBV5-5 and TRBJ2-7, is DAGVTQSPTHLIKTRGQQVTLRCSPISGHKSVSWYQQVLGQGPQFIFQYYEKEERGRGNFPDRFSARQFPNYSSELNVNALLLGDSALYLCASSLLGTYEQYFGPGTRLTVT.

This clone was counted once. This rearrangement joins TRBV7-9 to TRBJ1-4, with D maybe TRBD1 (5 bases). The V gene's germline CDR1 is SEHNR and CDR2 FQNEAQ (reference sequence). The length of the CDR3 is 17 residues. The germline V and J ends were trimmed by 5 bases and 6 bases, with 22 bases remaining between them. The CDR3 spells CASSPLGRGGKDEKLFF. CDR3 nucleotides: TGTGCCAGCAGCCCCCTTGGGCGTGGGGGGAAGGATGAAAAACTGTTTTTT. Filled out from reference TRBV7-9 and TRBJ1-4, the complete variable domain reads DTGVSQNPRHKITKRGQNVTFRCDPISEHNRLYWYRQTLGQGPEFLTYFQNEAQLEKSRLLSDRFSAERPKGSFSTLEIQRTEQGDSAMYLCASSPLGRGGKDEKLFFGSGTQLSVL.

DNA of the CDR3: TGTGCCAGCAGCCCTACTAGCGGGGGCACAGATACGCAGTATTTT. It encodes CASSPTSGGTDTQYF. The J gene is TRBJ2-3, the V gene TRBV9; 10 nucleotides align to TRBD2. V shed 4 bases, J shed 1 base, and the junction held 3 bases outside the gene matches. Germline-derived CDR1 and CDR2 are SGDLS and YYNGEE. The CDR3 extends over 15 amino acids. The whole variable domain, remainder taken from reference TRBV9 and TRBJ2-3, is DSGVTQTPKHLITATGQRVTLRCSPRSGDLSVYWYQQSLDQGLQFLIQYYNGEERAKGNILERFSAQQFPDLHSELNLSSLELGDSALYFCASSPTSGGTDTQYFGPGTRLTVL.

This chain connects TRBV5-1 to TRBJ2-3, with TRBD2 matching 13 bases. CDR3 length: 17 amino acids. Germline trimming cut 0 bases from V and 4 bases from J; bases unmatched to any gene: 5. Germline V gives CDR1 SGHRS, CDR2 YFSETQ. The DNA for the CDR3 is TGCGCCAGCAGCTTGGGAACTAGCGGGGGGGCGTCAGATACGCAGTATTTT. Its translation is CASSLGTSGGASDTQYF.

This clone has just a few counts. The V call is TRBV7-2, the J call TRBJ1-5; D uncertain. Germline V gene sequence: CDR1 SGHTA, CDR2 FQGNSA. Trimming cost V 1 base and J 5 bases, with 3 bases left between them. The CDR3 is 12 residues long. CDR3 loop: CASSLVDQPQHF. CDR3 coding DNA: TGTGCCAGCAGCTTAGTGGATCAGCCCCAGCATTTT.

CDR3 sequence (DNA): TGTGCCAGCACCCGTCAGGGGCGAGAAGATCAGCCCCAGCATTTT. Translated, it gives CASTRQGREDQPQHF. The chain is built from TRBV19 and TRBJ1-5, with D tentatively TRBD1 (6 bases). The V gene lost 9 bases and the J gene lost 5 bases, with 20 bases spanning the gap. From germline, CDR1 is LNHDA and CDR2 SQIVND (reference sequence). The CDR3 has 15 amino acids.

This clone was observed a few times. J is TRBJ1-2 and V is TRBV18; TRBD1 agrees at 8 bases. CDR1 and CDR2 from the germline V gene are KGHSH and LQKENI. The length of the CDR3 is 14 residues. V was clipped by 0 bases and J by 7 bases; unmatched bases: 4. The CDR3 coding sequence is TGTGCCAGCTCACCACCGCAGACAGGGGCTGGCTACACCTTC. Translation gives CASSPPQTGAGYTF.

This clone appeared a single time. The J gene is TRBJ2-5, the V gene TRBV2; 10 positions match TRBD2. Per germline, CDR1 SNHLY and CDR2 FYNNEI. The CDR3 has 15 residues. V shed 3 bases, J shed 4 bases, and the junction held 5 bases outside the gene matches. CDR3 region: CASSDRLAGAETQYF. Here the CDR3 DNA reads TGTGCCAGCAGTGATCGGCTAGCGGGGGCAGAGACCCAGTACTTC. Using reference TRBV2 and TRBJ2-5 for the parts outside the CDR3, the full variable domain is EPEVTQTPSHQVTQMGQEVILRCVPISNHLYFYWYRQILGQKVEFLVSFYNNEISEKSEIFDDQFSVERPDGSNFTLKIRSTKLEDSAMYFCASSDRLAGAETQYFGPGTRLLVL.

This clone was seen more than once but under ten times. This chain links TRBV4-2 with TRBJ2-3, with D possibly being TRBD2 (5 bases). V was shortened by 1 base and J by 0 bases, with 11 bases between the two germline ends. The V gene's germline CDR1 is LGHNA and CDR2 YNFKEQ. This CDR3 spans 16 amino acids. The CDR3 coding sequence is TGTGCCAGCAGCCAAGGAGAGAGGGATAGCACAGATACGCAGTATTTT. Protein: CASSQGERDSTDTQYF.

The genes are TRBV5-1 and TRBJ2-5; a possible D gene is TRBD2 (7 bases). Germline V gives CDR1 SGHRS, CDR2 YFSETQ. V lost 4 bases and J 3 bases, leaving 13 bases between the germline ends. The CDR3 length is 14 residues. The CDR3 protein is CASSLGGAEETQYF. CDR3 nucleotides: TGCGCCAGCAGCCTGGGGGGGGCAGAAGAGACCCAGTACTTC.